This TCR beta chain was sequenced during a study of response to subunit inactivated influenza vaccine. Germline V lookup: CDR1 SGHTA, CDR2 FQGNSA. V was cut by 0 bases and J by 5 bases, with 13 bases left in between. The CDR3 loop spans 15 amino acids. TCRdb reprocessed the RT-PCR reads via MiXCR and lists one record per CDR3 protein. The top ten clones hold under 15% of a sample with approximately 490,000 distinct CDR3 sequences, approximately 7.3% of them seen once. This clonotype was seen only a few times. The clonotype originates from a man in his fifties or sixties who received an inactivated influenza vaccine. The chain combines TRBV7-2 with TRBJ1-2; the D gene is possibly TRBD1 (6 bases). This specimen consisted of PBMCs from blood, obtained roughly 24 months after vaccination. CDR3: CASSLASGTIYGYTF. CDR3 in DNA: TGTGCCAGCAGCTTAGCTAGCGGGACAATTTATGGCTACACCTTC.